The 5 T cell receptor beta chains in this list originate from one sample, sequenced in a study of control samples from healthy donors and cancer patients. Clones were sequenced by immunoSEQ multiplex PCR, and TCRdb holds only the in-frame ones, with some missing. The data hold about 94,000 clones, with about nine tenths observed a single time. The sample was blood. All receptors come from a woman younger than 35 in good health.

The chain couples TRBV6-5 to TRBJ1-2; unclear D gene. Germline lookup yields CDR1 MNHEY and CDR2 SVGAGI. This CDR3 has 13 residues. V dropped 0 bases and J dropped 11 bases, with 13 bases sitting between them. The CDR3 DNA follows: TGTGCCAGCAGTTACTCGTGGAGGTCTGGTTACACCTTC. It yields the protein CASSYSWRSGYTF.

CDR3 nucleotide sequence: TGTGCCAGCAGTTACGAGGGCTGGGGGTTCACTGAAGCTTTCTTT. Translated: CASSYEGWGFTEAFF. The chain carries TRBV6-5 and TRBJ1-1; a possible D gene is TRBD1 (5 bases). This CDR3 is 15 amino acids long. V lost 2 bases to trimming and J lost 4 bases, with 14 bases between them. From germline, CDR1 is MNHEY and CDR2 SVGAGI.

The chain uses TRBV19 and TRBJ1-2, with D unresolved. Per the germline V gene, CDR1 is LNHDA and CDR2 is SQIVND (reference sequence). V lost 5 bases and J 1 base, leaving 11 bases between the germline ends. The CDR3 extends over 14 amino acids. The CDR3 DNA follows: TGTGCCAGTAGTGAGACCTCGTATAACTATGGCTACACCTTC. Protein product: CASSETSYNYGYTF.

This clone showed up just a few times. This CDR3 reads CASSDGWTGSGNTIYF. The CDR3 DNA sequence: TGTGCCAGCAGTGATGGGTGGACAGGCTCCGGAAACACCATATATTTT. This rearrangement joins TRBV6-1 to TRBJ1-3; TRBD1 agrees at 7 bases. This CDR3 spans 16 amino acids. The germline V gene encodes CDR1 MNHNS and CDR2 SASEGT. With V trimmed by 3 bases and J by 4 bases, 9 bases remained unmatched.

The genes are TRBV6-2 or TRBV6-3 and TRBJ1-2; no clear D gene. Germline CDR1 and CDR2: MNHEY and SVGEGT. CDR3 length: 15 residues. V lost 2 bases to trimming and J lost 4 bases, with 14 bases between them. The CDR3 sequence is CASSYRSAGSYGYTF. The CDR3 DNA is TGTGCCAGCAGTTACCGTTCGGCCGGGTCCTATGGCTACACCTTC.